This T cell receptor beta chain was recorded in a study of OX40 agonist ivuxolimab in advanced cancers. The CDR3 contains 15 residues. In germline, CDR1 is SGHTA, CDR2 FQGNSA. The protocol was immunoSEQ multiplex PCR, while the TCRdb copy is restricted to in-frame clones and leaves out a portion. This sample has under 45,000 clones; 70% to 80% occur once, and the top ten carry approximately 18%. About this clone itself: At one boundary the junction diverges from the germline segment, which might be a read error. Other DNA variants within this sample encode the same CDR3.

The genes are TRBV7-2 and TRBJ1-2, with a tentative D call TRBD1 (5 bases). Sequencing was performed on CD4+ or CD8+ T cells sorted from blood, taken in a trial of the OX40 agonist ivuxolimab. The sequence derives from an adult with an advanced solid tumor such as melanoma, head and neck, liver or kidney cancer. The CDR3 nucleotides are TGCGCCAGCAGCACTCCGGGACGGAGCATTCATGGCTACACCTTC. Protein: CASSTPGRSIHGYTF.